The 18 T cell receptor beta chains listed next were all sequenced from one sample in a study of Ad26.COV2.S vaccination and SARS-CoV-2 variants. Treatment here: roughly 18 received Ad26.COV2.S at low or high dose, single or two shots; roughly five received placebo; per-sample allocation not given. Sample collection was performed on day 63 after the first vaccine or placebo injection. TCRdb keeps only in-frame clones here, not all; method: immunoSEQ multiplex PCR. The sample carries 300,000 to 400,000 clones, roughly 84% recorded once. The input for sequencing was peripheral blood, taken in a trial of Ad26.COV2.S vaccine versus placebo. Every receptor here comes from a person between 18 and 60 years old who received the Ad26.COV2.S COVID-19 vaccine or a placebo.

The chain recombines TRBV3-1 (or the pseudogene TRBV3-2) with TRBJ1-2, with D perhaps TRBD1 (5 bases). Per germline, CDR1 LGHDT and CDR2 YNNKEL (reference sequence). CDR3 length: 15 amino acids. The V gene lost 3 bases and the J gene lost 8 bases, with 19 bases spanning the gap. The CDR3 DNA is TGTGCCAGCAGCCATCGGGACGTCGGCTATGAAGGCTACACCTTC. Protein sequence: CASSHRDVGYEGYTF.

The V and J genes are TRBV2 and TRBJ2-7; 9 nucleotides agree with TRBD2. The CDR3 totals 14 residues. CDR1 and CDR2 (germline): SNHLY, FYNNEI. V shed 6 bases, J shed 5 bases, and the junction held 8 bases outside the gene matches. CDR3 residues: CASRRSGLAHEQYF. The CDR3, as DNA: TGTGCCAGCAGAAGATCGGGACTAGCCCACGAGCAGTACTTC.

CDR3 DNA: TGTGCCAGCAGCCAAGACGGTACTAGTTCAGATACGCAGTATTTT. This translates into CASSQDGTSSDTQYF. The V call is TRBV3-1 (or the pseudogene TRBV3-2), the J call TRBJ2-3; D may be TRBD2 (5 bases). The CDR3 is 15 residues long. Germline assignment: CDR1 LGHDT and CDR2 YNNKEL (reference sequence). V gave up 0 bases and J gave up 4 bases, with 11 bases separating them.

This rearrangement joins TRBV7-6 to TRBJ1-6; 8 nucleotides agree with TRBD1. CDR1 is SGHVS, CDR2 FNYEAQ, per germline. V shed 7 bases and J 13 bases; nucleotides not matched to a gene: 15. The CDR3 has 15 residues. CDR3 DNA sequence: TGTGCCAGCACCAACTTTCTGACAGGGGTGGGTCCCCTCCACTTT. Translated, it gives CASTNFLTGVGPLHF.

This clone was observed a single time. The V gene is TRBV30, the J gene TRBJ2-2; no definite D call. This CDR3 is 12 amino acids long. V was trimmed by 4 bases and J by 9 bases, leaving 12 bases between them. CDR1 and CDR2 from the germline V gene are GTSNPN and SVGIG (reference sequence). The CDR3 region has the DNA TGTGCCTGGATGGGCTTAGACTGGGAGCTGTTTTTT. It codes for CAWMGLDWELFF.

V gene TRBV7-2 combines with J gene TRBJ1-4; 9 bases line up with TRBD1. The CDR3 spans 15 residues. Germline V gene data show CDR1 as SGHTA and CDR2 as FQGNSA. After removal of 1 base from V and 8 bases from J, the junction contained 5 bases not matched to a gene. CDR3 loop: CASSLEGQGYEKLFF. The CDR3 nucleotides read TGTGCCAGCAGCTTAGAGGGACAGGGATACGAAAAACTGTTTTTT.

J is TRBJ2-1 and V is TRBV13; D might be TRBD1 or TRBD2, each matching 5 bases. From germline, CDR1 is PRHDT and CDR2 FYEKMQ (reference sequence). CDR3 size: 15 residues. The germline V and J ends were trimmed by 1 base and 2 bases, with 9 bases remaining between them. CDR3 DNA sequence: TGTGCCAGCAGCTTAGACCAGGGACCCTACAATGAGCAGTTCTTC. The encoded protein is CASSLDQGPYNEQFF.

The chain combines TRBV7-6 with TRBJ2-7; D is perhaps TRBD2 (6 bases). The germline V and J ends were trimmed by 1 base and 6 bases, with 13 bases remaining between them. CDR3 length: 14 residues. CDR1 and CDR2 from the germline V gene are SGHVS and FNYEAQ. For the CDR3, the DNA is TGTGCCAGCAGCTTAGACCCGGGGGTAGTCGAGCAGTACTTC. Residues: CASSLDPGVVEQYF.

Only one count was recorded for this clone. The chain joins TRBV27 to TRBJ2-7; D is unresolved. V lost 5 bases and J 6 bases, leaving 11 bases between the germline ends. Germline CDR1 reads MNHEY; CDR2 reads SMNVEV (reference sequence). This CDR3 comprises 12 residues. DNA of the CDR3: TGTGCCAGCAGTCCGCCAGCTGGCGAGCAGTACTTC. It codes for CASSPPAGEQYF.

The chain employs TRBV14 and TRBJ2-2; maybe TRBD2 (6 bases). The CDR3 sequence is 15 residues long. Germline V lookup: CDR1 SGHDN, CDR2 FVKESK. Trimming pared 1 base from V and 5 bases from J, leaving 11 bases between. The CDR3 is CASSQGRGVTGELFF. The CDR3 DNA follows: TGTGCCAGCAGCCAAGGGAGGGGCGTTACCGGGGAGCTGTTTTTT.

The chain carries TRBV4-2 and TRBJ1-1; D is ambiguous. The CDR3 has 15 amino acids. Germline assignment: CDR1 LGHNA and CDR2 YNFKEQ. Trimming cost V 4 bases and J 8 bases, with 20 bases left between them. The CDR3 DNA reads TGTGCCAGCAGCCCCACCGGGGTTAAAAGTTCGGAAGCTTTCTTT. Its translation: CASSPTGVKSSEAFF.

The rearrangement joins TRBV5-1 to TRBJ1-1; D is undetermined. This CDR3 has 15 residues. Germline CDR1 reads SGHRS; CDR2 reads YFSETQ. V was pared by 3 bases and J by 1 base, with 13 bases between. CDR3: CASSWETVPNTEAFF. The CDR3 DNA is TGCGCCAGCAGCTGGGAAACAGTGCCGAACACTGAAGCTTTCTTT. Using reference TRBV5-1 and TRBJ1-1 for the parts outside the CDR3, the full variable domain is KAGVTQTPRYLIKTRGQQVTLSCSPISGHRSVSWYQQTPGQGLQFLFEYFSETQRNKGNFPGRFSGRQFSNSRSEMNVSTLELGDSALYLCASSWETVPNTEAFFGQGTRLTVV.

The gene calls are TRBV4-3 and TRBJ1-1; D might be TRBD1 (6 bases). Germline loops: CDR1 LGHNA, CDR2 YSLEER. V gave up 0 bases and J gave up 12 bases, with 14 bases separating them. The CDR3 runs to 13 residues. This CDR3 reads CASSQEWGGDTFF. CDR3 in DNA: TGCGCCAGCAGCCAAGAATGGGGGGGCGATACTTTCTTT.

This clone was found once. This chain connects TRBV5-6 to TRBJ2-1; 13 nucleotides agree with TRBD2. The CDR3 runs 18 residues. With 1 base clipped from V and 3 bases from J, the junction kept 7 bases outside the gene matches. Germline loops: CDR1 SGHDT, CDR2 YYEEEE. The CDR3 DNA follows: TGTGCCAGCAGCTTGAAAGGACTAGCGGGGGATTTCTACAATGAGCAGTTCTTC. Translation: CASSLKGLAGDFYNEQFF.

The chain employs TRBV29-1 and TRBJ2-2; D gene uncertain. This CDR3 contains 12 residues. Deletions cut 0 bases from V and 8 bases from J, with 7 bases between. Germline lookup yields CDR1 SQVTM and CDR2 ANQGSEA. Here the CDR3 reads CSVEDIGGELFF. DNA of the CDR3: TGCAGCGTTGAAGATATCGGAGGGGAGCTGTTTTTT.

This sequence joins TRBV20-1 and TRBJ2-7, with D unclear. V was shortened by 5 bases and J by 1 base, with 6 bases between the two germline ends. The CDR3 length is 11 residues. Germline values: CDR1 DFQATT, CDR2 SNEGSKA (reference sequence). The CDR3 spells CSAELSYEQYF. CDR3 sequence (DNA): TGCAGTGCTGAGTTATCCTACGAGCAGTACTTC.

The gene calls are TRBV11-2 and TRBJ1-4, with D maybe TRBD1 (6 bases). The germline V and J ends were trimmed by 3 bases and 8 bases, with 19 bases remaining between them. This CDR3 is 16 amino acids long. CDR1 SGHAT and CDR2 FQNNGV come from the germline V gene. In DNA form, the CDR3 reads TGTGCCAGCAGCTTGGCGGGGGGGCAGGGTGGCGAAAAACTGTTTTTT. This sequence encodes CASSLAGGQGGEKLFF.

This sequence joins TRBV4-1 and TRBJ2-1, with a tentative D call TRBD1 (5 bases). V lost 5 bases to trimming and J lost 4 bases, with 18 bases between them. The CDR3 is made up of 16 amino acids. Germline V gene sequence: CDR1 MGHRA, CDR2 YSYEKL. The chain's CDR3 is CASSTVGPQDYNEQFF. The CDR3 bases are TGCGCCAGCAGCACCGTTGGACCACAGGATTACAATGAGCAGTTCTTC.